This T cell receptor (beta chain) was identified during a study of T cell repertoires in cytomegalovirus infection. At the level of the study: Matching HLA type and CMV infection were both indicated by public TCR beta signatures. Study-wide results and caveats: The study found HLA-C-restricted CMV-specific TCR beta clonotypes dominating the ex vivo response. There were carriers of CMV plus the relevant HLA, and cumulative public TCR beta family frequency identified them.

TCRdb re-derived calls from the reads in MiXCR, one entry per CDR3 protein. The sample lists approximately 500,000 distinct CDR3 sequences, 26% occurring once. Trimming left V 3 bases short and J 3 bases short, with 12 bases between. Looked up from germline, CDR1 is MNHEY and CDR2 is SMNVEV (reference sequence). The CDR3 length is 15 residues. Only a few counts were recorded for this clonotype. Its antigen is not identified. This chain joins TRBV27 and TRBJ1-5; possible D gene TRBD1, 6 bases. What was sequenced was PBMCs. The receptor was derived from a human donor in good health (CMV status not recorded). Some clones in this sample may be carry-over from other donors' samples. CDR3 sequence: CASSFQAGVNQPQHF. CDR3 nucleotides: TGTGCCAGCAGTTTCCAGGCAGGGGTCAATCAGCCCCAGCATTTT.